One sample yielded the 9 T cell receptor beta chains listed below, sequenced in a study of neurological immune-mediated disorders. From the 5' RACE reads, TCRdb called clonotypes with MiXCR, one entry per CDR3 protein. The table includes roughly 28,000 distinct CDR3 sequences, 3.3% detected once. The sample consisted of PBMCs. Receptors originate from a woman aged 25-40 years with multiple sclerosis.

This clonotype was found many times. CDR3 loop: CASATMGFEQYF. The DNA of the CDR3 is TGTGCCAGCGCAACCATGGGGTTCGAGCAGTACTTC. The J gene is TRBJ2-7, the V gene TRBV6-5; no firm D call. The CDR3 length is 12 residues. Between the trimmed V and J ends, which lost 8 bases and 6 bases, there was a span of 14 bases. In germline, CDR1 is MNHEY, CDR2 SVGAGI.

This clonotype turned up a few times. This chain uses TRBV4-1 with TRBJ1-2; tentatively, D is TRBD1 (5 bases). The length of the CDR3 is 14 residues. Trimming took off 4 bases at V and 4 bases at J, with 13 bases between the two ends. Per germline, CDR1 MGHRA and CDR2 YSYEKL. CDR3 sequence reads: CASSPLTVSYGYTF. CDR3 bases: TGCGCCAGCAGCCCCTTGACAGTTTCCTATGGCTACACCTTC.

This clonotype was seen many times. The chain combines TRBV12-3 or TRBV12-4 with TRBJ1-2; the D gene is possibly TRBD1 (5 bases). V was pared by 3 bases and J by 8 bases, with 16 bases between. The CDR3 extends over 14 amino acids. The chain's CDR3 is CASSLRSRVGGYTF. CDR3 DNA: TGTGCCAGCAGTTTGAGGTCCAGGGTTGGCGGCTACACCTTC.

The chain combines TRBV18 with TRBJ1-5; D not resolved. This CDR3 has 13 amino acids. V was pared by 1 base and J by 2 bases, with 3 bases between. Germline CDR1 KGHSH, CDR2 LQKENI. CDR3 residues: CASSPRGNQPQHF. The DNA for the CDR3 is TGTGCCAGCTCACCACGTGGCAATCAGCCCCAGCATTTT.

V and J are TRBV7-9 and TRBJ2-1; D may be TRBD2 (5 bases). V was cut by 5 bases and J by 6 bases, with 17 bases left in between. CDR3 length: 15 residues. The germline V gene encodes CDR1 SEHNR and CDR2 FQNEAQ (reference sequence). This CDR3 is CASSMDLPPVNEQFF. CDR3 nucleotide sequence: TGTGCCAGCAGCATGGACTTGCCCCCGGTCAATGAGCAGTTCTTC.

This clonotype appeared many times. In DNA form, the CDR3 reads TGTGCCAGCAGACGCGGGGCCTCGAGAGATAATTCACCCCTCCACTTT. This translates into CASRRGASRDNSPLHF. V gene TRBV7-9 combines with J gene TRBJ1-6; D is perhaps TRBD1 (5 bases). In germline, CDR1 is SEHNR, CDR2 FQNEAQ (reference sequence). V was cut by 6 bases and J by 5 bases, with 17 bases left in between. CDR3 size: 16 residues.

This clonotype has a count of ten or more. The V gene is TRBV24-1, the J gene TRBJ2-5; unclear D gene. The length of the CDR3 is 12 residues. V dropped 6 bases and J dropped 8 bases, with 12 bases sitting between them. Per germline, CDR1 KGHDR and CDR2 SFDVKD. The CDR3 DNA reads TGTGCCACCAGTAGACTGGGTGAAACCCAGTACTTC. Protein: CATSRLGETQYF.

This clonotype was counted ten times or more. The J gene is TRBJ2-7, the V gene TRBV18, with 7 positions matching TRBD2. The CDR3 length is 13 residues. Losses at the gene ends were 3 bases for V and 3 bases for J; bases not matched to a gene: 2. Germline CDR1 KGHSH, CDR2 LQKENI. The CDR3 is CASSPASGYEQYF. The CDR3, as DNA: TGTGCCAGCTCACCGGCTAGCGGCTACGAGCAGTACTTC.

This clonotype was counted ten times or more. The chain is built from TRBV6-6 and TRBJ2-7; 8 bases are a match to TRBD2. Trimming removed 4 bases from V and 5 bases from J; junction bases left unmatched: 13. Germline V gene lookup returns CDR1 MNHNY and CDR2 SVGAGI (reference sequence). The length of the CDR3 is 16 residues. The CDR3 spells CASSSPRVAGGHEQYF. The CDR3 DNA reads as TGTGCCAGCAGTTCACCTCGGGTCGCGGGAGGTCACGAGCAGTACTTC.